This passage covers 3 T cell receptor beta chains from one sample sequenced in a study of T-cell reconstitution after alpha-beta-depleted transplantation in children. Unique molecular identifiers were incorporated during preparation of the TCRbeta library. One entry per CDR3 protein results from TCRdb running MiXCR on the PCR reads. The sample consists of over 80,000 distinct CDR3 sequences, about a quarter of them appearing once. The sequencing used PBMCs, collected before TCRalphabeta/CD19-depleted stem cell transplant. The receptors were sampled from a boy aged 2 to 10 with acute lymphoblastic leukemia, due to receive a stem cell transplant.

This clonotype has a count of ten or more. The rearrangement links TRBV5-6 to TRBJ2-3; TRBD1 agrees at 8 bases. This CDR3 comprises 14 residues. Trimming took 8 bases from V and 2 from J; bases not matched to a gene: 7. CDR1 is SGHDT and CDR2 is YYEEEE in the germline V gene. CDR3 DNA: TGTGCCAGTTTCGACAGGGGTCCCACAGATACGCAGTATTTT. It codes for CASFDRGPTDTQYF.

This clonotype came up a few times. The rearrangement uses TRBV28 and TRBJ2-4; D ambiguous. The CDR3 sequence is 13 residues long. The germline V and J ends were trimmed by 6 bases and 2 bases, with 8 bases remaining between them. Germline CDR1 reads MDHEN; CDR2 reads SYDVKM. The CDR3 region is CASSSGSKNIQYF. As DNA, the CDR3 is TGTGCCAGCAGCTCCGGATCCAAAAACATTCAGTACTTC.

The chain combines TRBV5-1 with TRBJ2-5; unclear D gene. V shed 4 bases and J shed 1 base, with 11 bases lying between them. The CDR3 contains 14 residues. CDR1 and CDR2 (germline): SGHRS, YFSETQ. DNA of the CDR3: TGCGCCAGCAGCCTCTTTTACGGCCAAGAGACCCAGTACTTC. Its translation is CASSLFYGQETQYF.